This TCR beta chain appears in the sequencing data of a study of identical twins. General observations from the study: Memory repertoires showed no such pattern, whereas abundant cord blood beta clonotypes carried fewer insertions. Researchers caution that invariant MAIT and iNKT cells could partly confound zero-insertion analyses. Shared out-of-frame alpha sequences (those common to twins) showed excess low generation probability.

CDR1 is MNHNS and CDR2 is SASEGT in the germline V gene. CDR3 size: 15 residues. J gave up 4 bases and V 5 bases, and 11 bases lay outside the gene matches. A word on this clonotype: As yet, its antigen is unknown.

Template switching added a universal primer site, and cDNA bore unique molecular identifiers. TCRdb reprocessed the 5' RACE reads via MiXCR and lists one record per CDR3 protein. The sample has approximately 530,000 distinct CDR3 sequences; about a fifth are singletons. This sample also belongs to another study, concerning yellow fever vaccine responses in identical twins.

The source is a woman aged 18-29 years in good health. Sequencing input: CD4+ T cells sorted from blood. This chain links TRBV6-1 with TRBJ2-7, with 7 nucleotides matching TRBD1. CDR3 residues: CASSRSRDSLYEQYV. The CDR3 nucleotides read TGTGCCAGCAGTAGAAGCCGGGACAGTCTTTACGAGCAGTACGTC.